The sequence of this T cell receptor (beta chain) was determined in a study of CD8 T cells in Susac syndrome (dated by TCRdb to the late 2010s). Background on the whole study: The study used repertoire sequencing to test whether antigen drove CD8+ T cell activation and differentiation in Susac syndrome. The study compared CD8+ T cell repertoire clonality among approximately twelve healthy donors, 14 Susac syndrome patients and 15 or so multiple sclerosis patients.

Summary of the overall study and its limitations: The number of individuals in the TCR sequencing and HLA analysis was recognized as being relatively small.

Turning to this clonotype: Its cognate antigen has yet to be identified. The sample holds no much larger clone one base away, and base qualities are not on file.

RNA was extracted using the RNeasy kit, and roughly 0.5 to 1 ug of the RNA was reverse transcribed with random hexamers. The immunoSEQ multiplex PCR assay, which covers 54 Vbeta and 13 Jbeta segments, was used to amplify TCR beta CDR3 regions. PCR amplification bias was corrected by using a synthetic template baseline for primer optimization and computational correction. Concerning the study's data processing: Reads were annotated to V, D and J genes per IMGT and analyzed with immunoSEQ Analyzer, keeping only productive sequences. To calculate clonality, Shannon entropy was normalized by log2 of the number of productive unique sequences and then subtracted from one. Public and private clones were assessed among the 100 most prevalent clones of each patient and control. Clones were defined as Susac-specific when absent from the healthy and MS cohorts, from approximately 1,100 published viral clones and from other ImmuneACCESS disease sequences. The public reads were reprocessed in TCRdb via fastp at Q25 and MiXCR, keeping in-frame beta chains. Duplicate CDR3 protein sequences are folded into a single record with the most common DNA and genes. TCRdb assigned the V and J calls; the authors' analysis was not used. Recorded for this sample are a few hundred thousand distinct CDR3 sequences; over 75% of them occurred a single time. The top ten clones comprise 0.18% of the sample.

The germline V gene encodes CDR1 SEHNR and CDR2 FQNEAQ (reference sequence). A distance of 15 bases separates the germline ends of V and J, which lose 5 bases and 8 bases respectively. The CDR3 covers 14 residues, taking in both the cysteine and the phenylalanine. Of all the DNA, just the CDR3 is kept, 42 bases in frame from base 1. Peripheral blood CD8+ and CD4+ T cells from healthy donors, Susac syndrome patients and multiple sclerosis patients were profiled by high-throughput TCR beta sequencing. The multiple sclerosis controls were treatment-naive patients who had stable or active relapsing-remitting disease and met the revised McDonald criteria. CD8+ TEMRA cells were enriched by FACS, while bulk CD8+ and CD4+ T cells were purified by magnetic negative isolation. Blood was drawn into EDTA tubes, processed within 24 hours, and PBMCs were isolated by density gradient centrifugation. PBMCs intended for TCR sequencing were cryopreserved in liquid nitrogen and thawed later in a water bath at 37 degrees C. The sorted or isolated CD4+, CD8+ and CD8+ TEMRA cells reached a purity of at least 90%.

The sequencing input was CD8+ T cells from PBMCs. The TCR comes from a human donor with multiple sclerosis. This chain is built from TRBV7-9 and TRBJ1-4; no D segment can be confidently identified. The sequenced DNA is TGTGCCAGCAGCCACCCCTTAAGAAAGGAAAAACTGTTTTTT. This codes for CASSHPLRKEKLFF.